This TCR beta chain was sequenced for a study of blood T cell repertoires in COVID-19. The CDR3 length is 15 residues. V was shortened by 6 bases and J by 1 base, with 14 bases between the two germline ends. Per the germline V gene, CDR1 is LNHDA and CDR2 is SQIVND (reference sequence). Libraries were prepared by immunoSEQ multiplex PCR; TCRdb keeps only in-frame clonotypes and omits some of them. The top ten hold 3% to 4.5% of the sample, which has about 220,000 clones, 70% to 90% seen once. V gene TRBV19 combines with J gene TRBJ2-3; tentatively, D is TRBD2 (6 bases). This clonotype was sampled from a middle-aged woman with acute COVID-19. The sample taken for sequencing was PBMCs or T cells enriched from blood (not recorded which). Here the CDR3 DNA reads TGTGCCAGTAGCCCTCTAGCGAGCGGCACAGATACGCAGTATTTT. Translation: CASSPLASGTDTQYF. Together with reference TRBV19 and TRBJ2-3, the CDR3 gives the full variable domain: DGGITQSPKYLFRKEGQNVTLSCEQNLNHDAMYWYRQDPGQGLRLIYYSQIVNDFQKGDIAEGYSVSREKKESFPLTVTSAQKNPTAFYLCASSPLASGTDTQYFGPGTRLTVL.